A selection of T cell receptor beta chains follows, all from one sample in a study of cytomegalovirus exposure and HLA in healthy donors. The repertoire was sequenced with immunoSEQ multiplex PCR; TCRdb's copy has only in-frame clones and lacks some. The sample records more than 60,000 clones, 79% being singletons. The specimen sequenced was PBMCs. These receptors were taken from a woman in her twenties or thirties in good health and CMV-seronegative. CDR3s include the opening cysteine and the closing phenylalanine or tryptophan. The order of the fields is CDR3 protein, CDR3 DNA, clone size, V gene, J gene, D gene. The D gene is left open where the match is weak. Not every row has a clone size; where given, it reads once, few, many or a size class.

CASTAGGNTEAFF	TGTGCCAGTACGGCAGGGGGAAACACTGAAGCTTTCTTT	few	TRBV19	TRBJ1-1	TRBD1
CAWSGGSQETQYF	TGTGCCTGGAGCGGGGGGAGCCAAGAGACCCAGTACTTC	-	TRBV30	TRBJ2-5	TRBD2
CASRLNLAEGADTQYF	TGTGCCAGCCGACTCAATCTAGCGGAGGGGGCAGATACGCAGTATTTT	few	TRBV4-2	TRBJ2-3	-
CSVEDRDTYNEQFF	TGCAGCGTTGAAGATCGGGACACATACAATGAGCAGTTCTTC	-	TRBV29-1	TRBJ2-1	-
CASSIVSSNQPQHF	TGTGCCAGTAGTATCGTCAGTAGCAATCAGCCCCAGCATTTT	-	TRBV19	TRBJ1-5	-
CASSLGGAKQPQHF	TGTGCCAGCAGCTTGGGGGGAGCAAAACAGCCCCAGCATTTT	once	TRBV5-8	TRBJ1-5	-
CASSSGYNQPQHF	TGTGCCAGCAGCTCAGGGTATAATCAGCCCCAGCATTTT	-	TRBV11-2	TRBJ1-5	-
CAISESLGAGNQPQHF	TGTGCCATCAGTGAGTCGTTGGGGGCCGGCAATCAGCCCCAGCATTTT	-	TRBV10-3	TRBJ1-5	-
CASSRGGGSYPGNTIYF	TGTGCCAGCAGCCGTGGAGGGGGCTCCTATCCTGGAAACACCATATATTTT	-	TRBV7-9	TRBJ1-3	TRBD1
CASVPSTGVGYGYTF	TGTGCCAGCGTCCCCTCGACAGGGGTAGGGTATGGCTACACCTTC	few	TRBV7-8	TRBJ1-2	TRBD1
CASGLSLHEQFF	TGTGCTAGTGGTTTGTCACTCCATGAGCAGTTCTTC	few	TRBV12-5	TRBJ2-1	-
CASSWQGSNEQFF	TGTGCCAGCAGTTGGCAGGGATCCAATGAGCAGTTCTTC	-	TRBV27	TRBJ2-1	-
CASSLSSGGFQETQYF	TGCGCCAGCAGCCTCTCTAGCGGGGGGTTCCAAGAGACCCAGTACTTC	-	TRBV5-1	TRBJ2-5	TRBD2
CASSFTASPVSYNEQFF	TGTGCCAGCAGTTTTACTGCATCACCGGTTTCCTACAATGAGCAGTTCTTC	few	TRBV27	TRBJ2-1	-
CSVSSGNTEAFF	TGCAGCGTGTCCTCAGGGAACACTGAAGCTTTCTTT	-	TRBV29-1	TRBJ1-1	-
CAISEILTGGNTEAFF	TGTGCCATCAGTGAGATACTGACAGGGGGGAACACTGAAGCTTTCTTT	-	TRBV6-1	TRBJ1-1	TRBD1
CASSPEAVFINTEAFF	TGTGCCAGCAGCCCAGAGGCAGTTTTTATTAACACTGAAGCTTTCTTT	-	TRBV7-2	TRBJ1-1	-
CASSTGTLNQPQHF	TGTGCCAGCAGCACCGGGACACTTAATCAGCCCCAGCATTTT	-	TRBV21-1	TRBJ1-5	-
CAALPGGGYEQYF	TGTGCCGCCCTCCCCGGCGGGGGTTACGAGCAGTACTTC	-	TRBV10-3	TRBJ2-7	TRBD2
CAISEASGGPNGNEQFF	TGTGCCATCAGTGAGGCTAGCGGGGGCCCCAACGGCAATGAGCAGTTCTTC	once	TRBV10-3	TRBJ2-1	TRBD2
CASSSYAGQGSFYEQYF	TGTGCCAGCAGCTCTTATGCGGGACAGGGTTCCTTCTACGAGCAGTACTTC	few	TRBV7-9	TRBJ2-7	TRBD1
CASSPTLEGQPQHF	TGTGCCAGCTCACCGACCCTGGAGGGTCAGCCCCAGCATTTT	-	TRBV18	TRBJ1-5	-
CASSFGQGERGYTF	TGTGCCAGCAGCTTCGGACAGGGGGAGCGTGGCTACACCTTC	-	TRBV7-9	TRBJ1-2	TRBD1
CASGQASTDTQYF	TGTGCCAGCGGACAGGCTAGCACAGATACGCAGTATTTT	-	TRBV7-9	TRBJ2-3	TRBD1
CASSAGRGIQYF	TGTGCCAGCAGCGCCGGACGGGGCATTCAGTACTTC	-	TRBV6-5	TRBJ2-4	-
CASSLAPGVTQYF	TGTGCCAGCAGCCTTGCCCCGGGTGTAACGCAGTATTTT	-	TRBV6-5	TRBJ2-3	-
CASSWGQGSNYGYTF	TGCGCCAGCAGCTGGGGACAGGGCTCTAACTATGGCTACACCTTC	-	TRBV5-1	TRBJ1-2	TRBD1
CASSPYEGASNQPQHF	TGTGCCAGCAGCCCGTACGAAGGGGCGAGCAATCAGCCCCAGCATTTT	-	TRBV9	TRBJ1-5	-
CASSRDRDSPLHF	TGTGCCAGTTCAAGGGACAGGGATTCACCCCTCCACTTT	-	TRBV18	TRBJ1-6	TRBD1
CASSYRGGTEAFF	TGTGCCAGCAGTTACAGGGGGGGGACTGAAGCTTTCTTT	-	TRBV6-5	TRBJ1-1	-
CASCMITVNTGELFF	TGTGCCAGCTGTATGATTACAGTAAACACCGGGGAGCTGTTTTTT	-	TRBV6-6	TRBJ2-2	-
CASSLGLLGLNTEAFF	TGTGCCAGCAGCTTAGGATTGTTGGGGCTGAACACTGAAGCTTTCTTT	-	TRBV7-2	TRBJ1-1	-
CASSVKGATGELFF	TGTGCCAGCAGTGTTAAGGGGGCCACCGGGGAGCTGTTTTTT	-	TRBV2	TRBJ2-2	TRBD1
CASSPMGLANEQFF	TGCGCCAGCAGCCCCATGGGACTAGCTAATGAGCAGTTCTTC	-	TRBV5-1	TRBJ2-1	TRBD2
CASSLRASLGDTSNYGYTF	TGTGCCAGCTCACTAAGGGCCTCTTTAGGGGACACTTCTAACTATGGCTACACCTTC	few	TRBV18	TRBJ1-2	-
CATSRLQVQETQYF	TGTGCCACCAGCAGACTTCAGGTGCAAGAGACCCAGTACTTC	-	TRBV15	TRBJ2-5	-
CASRLDRAGEAFF	TGTGCCAGCAGGCTCGACAGGGCGGGTGAAGCTTTCTTT	-	TRBV2	TRBJ1-1	TRBD1
CASSLVPTSGQETQYF	TGCGCCAGCAGCTTGGTGCCGACTAGCGGGCAAGAGACCCAGTACTTC	-	TRBV5-1	TRBJ2-5	TRBD2
CASSPHGQVIYGYTF	TGTGCCAGCAGTCCGCATGGACAGGTCATCTATGGCTACACCTTC	-	TRBV6-5	TRBJ1-2	TRBD1
CASSFDNSPLHF	TGTGCCAGCAGCTTCGATAATTCACCCCTCCACTTT	-	TRBV5-4	TRBJ1-6	-
CASSPNQGPFEAFF	TGTGCCAGCAGCCCAAACCAGGGTCCCTTTGAAGCTTTCTTT	few	TRBV7-2	TRBJ1-1	-
CAWSERVEQFF	TGTGCCTGGAGTGAGCGGGTTGAGCAGTTCTTC	-	TRBV30	TRBJ2-1	-